This is a list of T cell receptor beta chains from one sample in a study of blood T cell repertoires in COVID-19. Here immunoSEQ multiplex PCR was the method, and the copy in TCRdb shows in-frame clones only, minus some. The table has around 450,000 clones, 80% to 95% seen once; the top ten hold about 0.6%. The sample comprised PBMCs or T cells enriched from blood (not recorded which). The receptors derive from a man between 18 and 35 years old who had recovered from COVID-19. CDR3s include the opening cysteine and the closing phenylalanine or tryptophan. D genes are given only for firm matches. Clone size is stated in some rows and not others, as once, few, many or a class when expanded.

CDR3: CASSPRLAGGRLEQYF; DNA: TGCGCCAGCAGCCCCAGACTAGCGGGAGGGCGGCTCGAGCAGTACTTC; size: .; D: TRBD2; J: TRBJ2-7; V: TRBV5-1
CDR3: CASRPLNEQFF; DNA: TGTGCCAGCCGTCCTCTCAATGAGCAGTTCTTC; size: .; D: .; J: TRBJ2-1; V: TRBV28
CDR3: CASSPTSGGTGELFF; DNA: TGTGCCAGCAGCCCCACTAGCGGGGGCACCGGGGAGCTGTTTTTT; size: .; D: TRBD2; J: TRBJ2-2; V: TRBV7-7
CDR3: CASSLTRENTEAFF; DNA: TGTGCCAGCAGCTTAACTCGCGAGAACACTGAAGCTTTCTTT; size: .; D: .; J: TRBJ1-1; V: TRBV7-3
CDR3: CASSKGHPEETQYF; DNA: TGCGCCAGCAGCAAGGGACACCCCGAAGAGACCCAGTACTTC; size: .; D: .; J: TRBJ2-5; V: TRBV5-1
CDR3: CASGLADEQFF; DNA: TGTGCTAGTGGTTTGGCCGATGAGCAGTTCTTC; size: .; D: .; J: TRBJ2-1; V: TRBV12-5
CDR3: CASSAGAKNIQYF; DNA: TGTGCCAGCTCGGCGGGTGCCAAAAACATTCAGTACTTC; size: .; D: .; J: TRBJ2-4; V: TRBV7-9
CDR3: CASNGQGTNAGDTEAFF; DNA: TGTGCCAGCAACGGACAGGGGACCAATGCGGGGGACACTGAAGCTTTCTTT; size: .; D: TRBD1; J: TRBJ1-1; V: TRBV9
CDR3: CASSPQGRDQPQHF; DNA: TGTGCCAGCAGTCCACAGGGTAGGGATCAGCCCCAGCATTTT; size: .; D: .; J: TRBJ1-5; V: TRBV2
CDR3: CASSPDRNYGYTF; DNA: TGCGCCAGCAGCCCCGACAGGAACTATGGCTACACCTTC; size: .; D: .; J: TRBJ1-2; V: TRBV5-1
CDR3: CASSLGDTYGYTF; DNA: TGTGCCAGCAGCTTAGGTGACACCTATGGCTACACCTTC; size: .; D: .; J: TRBJ1-2; V: TRBV7-2
CDR3: CASGEDSYSNQPQHF; DNA: TGTGCCAGCGGTGAAGACAGTTATAGCAATCAGCCCCAGCATTTT; size: .; D: .; J: TRBJ1-5; V: TRBV2
CDR3: CASSRRRELYQETQYF; DNA: TGTGCCAGCAGCCGAAGGAGGGAATTGTACCAAGAGACCCAGTACTTC; size: .; D: .; J: TRBJ2-5; V: TRBV28
CDR3: CASSQDWDSEAFF; DNA: TGTGCCAGCAGCCAAGATTGGGACAGTGAAGCTTTCTTT; size: .; D: TRBD1; J: TRBJ1-1; V: TRBV3-1/TRBV3-2
CDR3: CASSPPGQNTEAFF; DNA: TGTGCCAGCAGCCCGCCGGGACAGAACACTGAAGCTTTCTTT; size: .; D: .; J: TRBJ1-1; V: TRBV7-9
CDR3: CASSRLGYGYTF; DNA: TGTGCCAGCAGCCGACTAGGATATGGCTACACCTTC; size: few; D: .; J: TRBJ1-2; V: TRBV14
CDR3: CAWSAKGTNSYEQYF; DNA: TGTGCCTGGAGCGCAAAAGGGACTAACTCCTACGAGCAGTACTTC; size: once; D: TRBD2; J: TRBJ2-7; V: TRBV30
CDR3: CASSLTRGGGPYEQYF; DNA: TGTGCCAGCAGCTTAACCAGGGGCGGGGGACCCTACGAGCAGTACTTC; size: .; D: .; J: TRBJ2-7; V: TRBV11-1
CDR3: CASSPGGTENYGYTF; DNA: TGTGCCAGCAGCCCGGGGGGGACAGAAAACTATGGCTACACCTTC; size: few; D: TRBD1; J: TRBJ1-2; V: TRBV5-4
CDR3: CASSESRGYAFF; DNA: TGCGCCAGCAGTGAGTCCCGAGGGTATGCTTTCTTT; size: .; D: .; J: TRBJ1-1; V: TRBV10-1
CDR3: CASSLDRLDYGYTF; DNA: TGTGCCAGCAGCCTCGACAGGCTTGACTATGGCTACACCTTC; size: .; D: .; J: TRBJ1-2; V: TRBV11-2
CDR3: CASSWNRGYHYGYTF; DNA: TGTGCCAGCAGTTGGAACAGGGGATATCATTATGGCTACACCTTC; size: .; D: TRBD1; J: TRBJ1-2; V: TRBV27
CDR3: CASSPHQGYEQYF; DNA: TGTGCCAGCTCACCACACCAGGGGTACGAGCAGTACTTC; size: .; D: .; J: TRBJ2-7; V: TRBV18
CDR3: CATRAQGAHTIYF; DNA: TGTGCCACCCGGGCCCAGGGGGCACACACCATATATTTT; size: .; D: TRBD1; J: TRBJ1-3; V: TRBV19
CDR3: CASRGLAGGSGSLNEQFF; DNA: TGTGCCAGCAGGGGACTAGCGGGAGGTTCAGGATCTTTGAATGAGCAGTTCTTC; size: .; D: TRBD2; J: TRBJ2-1; V: TRBV2
CDR3: CASSTRPGVQPQHF; DNA: TGTGCCAGTAGTACTAGACCAGGGGTTCAGCCCCAGCATTTT; size: .; D: .; J: TRBJ1-5; V: TRBV19
CDR3: CASRKSSQDGYTF; DNA: TGCGCCAGCAGAAAAAGTAGTCAGGATGGCTACACCTTC; size: .; D: .; J: TRBJ1-2; V: TRBV5-1
CDR3: CASSFKGMNTEAFF; DNA: TGTGCCAGCAGCTTTAAGGGGATGAACACTGAAGCTTTCTTT; size: .; D: .; J: TRBJ1-1; V: TRBV5-4
CDR3: CSVGGGLNEQFF; DNA: TGCAGCGTGGGGGGTGGTCTCAATGAGCAGTTCTTC; size: once; D: .; J: TRBJ2-1; V: TRBV29-1
CDR3: CASSQVGSGQETQYF; DNA: TGTGCCAGCAGCCAAGTGGGGTCAGGGCAAGAGACCCAGTACTTC; size: .; D: .; J: TRBJ2-5; V: TRBV3-1/TRBV3-2
CDR3: CASYRPGQTTRLGQPQHF; DNA: TGTGCCTCCTACCGACCGGGACAGACGACGCGTTTGGGTCAGCCCCAGCATTTT; size: .; D: TRBD1; J: TRBJ1-5; V: TRBV28
CDR3: CASSPLAGISTDTQYF; DNA: TGTGCCAGCTCACCACTAGCGGGGATTAGCACAGATACGCAGTATTTT; size: .; D: TRBD2; J: TRBJ2-3; V: TRBV18
CDR3: CASSLGGPKLFF; DNA: TGTGCCAGCAGCTTAGGCGGTCCAAAACTGTTTTTT; size: .; D: .; J: TRBJ1-4; V: TRBV7-9
CDR3: CASKQGNSNQPQHF; DNA: TGTGCCAGCAAACAGGGGAATAGCAATCAGCCCCAGCATTTT; size: .; D: TRBD1; J: TRBJ1-5; V: TRBV2
CDR3: CASSLGYREFGGELFF; DNA: TGTGCCAGCAGCTTGGGTTATCGTGAGTTTGGCGGGGAGCTGTTTTTT; size: .; D: .; J: TRBJ2-2; V: TRBV5-5
CDR3: CASSPWDREGYGYTF; DNA: TGTGCCAGCAGCCCCTGGGACAGGGAAGGGTATGGCTACACCTTC; size: .; D: TRBD1; J: TRBJ1-2; V: TRBV5-6
CDR3: CASRTLAGVETQYF; DNA: TGTGCCAGCAGGACACTAGCGGGGGTAGAGACCCAGTACTTC; size: .; D: TRBD2; J: TRBJ2-5; V: TRBV6-5
CDR3: CASSESPLTGENEQFF; DNA: TGCGCCAGCAGTGAGTCGCCATTGACAGGGGAGAATGAGCAGTTCTTC; size: .; D: TRBD1; J: TRBJ2-1; V: TRBV10-2
CDR3: CAWRGLAGVFAYEQYF; DNA: TGTGCCTGGAGGGGACTAGCGGGGGTGTTTGCCTACGAGCAGTACTTC; size: .; D: TRBD2; J: TRBJ2-7; V: TRBV30
CDR3: CASSPLQGVMNTEAFF; DNA: TGTGCCAGCAGCCCTCTACAGGGGGTGATGAACACTGAAGCTTTCTTT; size: .; D: TRBD1; J: TRBJ1-1; V: TRBV7-8
CDR3: CASSLGQGIAYQPQHF; DNA: TGTGCCAGCAGCCTGGGACAGGGGATTGCTTATCAGCCCCAGCATTTT; size: .; D: TRBD1; J: TRBJ1-5; V: TRBV28